The 27 T cell receptor beta chains presented below share a single source sample, sequenced in a study of blood T cell repertoires in COVID-19. Method: immunoSEQ multiplex PCR; TCRdb's copy keeps in-frame clones and lacks some. The profile covers about 80,000 clones, with approximately 76% appearing a single time and about 16% taken by the ten largest. The sequenced sample consisted of peripheral blood. Receptor source: a man aged 70 or older with active or convalescent COVID-19.

V gene TRBV6-5 combines with J gene TRBJ2-7, with TRBD2 as a possible D gene (5 bases). The germline V and J ends were trimmed by 7 bases and 3 bases, with 19 bases remaining between them. The CDR3 loop spans 15 amino acids. CDR1 and CDR2 (germline): MNHEY, SVGAGI. The CDR3 spells CASILEARAFYEQYF. CDR3 sequence (DNA): TGTGCCAGCATCCTGGAGGCCCGCGCCTTCTACGAGCAGTACTTC.

The CDR3 here is CASSSLPGHQPQHF. The CDR3 nucleotides read TGTGCCAGCAGTTCCCTCCCGGGTCATCAGCCCCAGCATTTT. The rearrangement links TRBV28 to TRBJ1-5; no clear D gene. From germline, CDR1 is MDHEN and CDR2 SYDVKM. The ends were cut back, 4 bases at V and 5 bases at J, with 12 bases in the middle. This CDR3 is built from 14 residues. Using reference TRBV28 and TRBJ1-5 for the parts outside the CDR3, the full variable domain is DVKVTQSSRYLVKRTGEKVFLECVQDMDHENMFWYRQDPGLGLRLIYFSYDVKMKEKGDIPEGYSVSREKKERFSLILESASTNQTSMYLCASSSLPGHQPQHFGDGTRLSIL.

This chain connects TRBV19 to TRBJ2-7; 10 bases agree with TRBD1. Germline lookup yields CDR1 LNHDA and CDR2 SQIVND (reference sequence). The CDR3 is 12 amino acids. J was trimmed by 4 bases and V by 6 bases; bases with no gene match: 0. The CDR3 here is CASRGQGYEQYF. CDR3 DNA: TGTGCCAGTAGGGGACAGGGGTACGAGCAGTACTTC. Drawing the rest from reference TRBV19 and TRBJ2-7, the complete variable domain is DGGITQSPKYLFRKEGQNVTLSCEQNLNHDAMYWYRQDPGQGLRLIYYSQIVNDFQKGDIAEGYSVSREKKESFPLTVTSAQKNPTAFYLCASRGQGYEQYFGPGTRLTVT.

The V gene is TRBV28, the J gene TRBJ2-3; 7 nucleotides match TRBD2. The germline gives CDR1 MDHEN, CDR2 SYDVKM. The CDR3 has 14 residues. The trim removed 3 bases at V and 11 bases at J, leaving 11 bases unmatched. CDR3 DNA: TGTGCCAGCAGTTTCGCCGATCGCGGGGGTGTGCAGTATTTT. This gives the protein CASSFADRGGVQYF.

J is TRBJ2-7 and V is TRBV30, with TRBD2 matching 7 bases. This CDR3 contains 14 residues. Trimming at V came to 0 bases and at J to 2 bases, leaving 4 bases not matched to a gene. The germline CDR1 and CDR2 sequences are GTSNPN and SVGIG (reference sequence). The CDR3, as DNA: TGTGCCTGGAGTGTAGACAGCGGGACCTACGAGCAGTACTTC. It translates to CAWSVDSGTYEQYF.

This clone was recorded once. The rearrangement joins TRBV27 to TRBJ1-3; maybe TRBD1 (5 bases). The germline V gene encodes CDR1 MNHEY and CDR2 SMNVEV (reference sequence). V gave up 3 bases and J gave up 7 bases, with 19 bases separating them. The CDR3 extends over 16 amino acids. Here the CDR3 reads CASSFGPGWGGNTIYF. The DNA for the CDR3 is TGTGCCAGCAGTTTTGGTCCGGGTTGGGGGGGGAACACCATATATTTT.

J is TRBJ2-1 and V is TRBV6-1; D is uncertain. Germline CDR1 reads MNHNS; CDR2 reads SASEGT. The CDR3 covers 20 residues. V shed 3 bases and J shed 0 bases, with 24 bases lying between them. DNA of the CDR3: TGTGCCAGCAGTGATAATTCTAGAGCGCCCTTTCTTAGCTCCTACAATGAGCAGTTCTTC. Translation gives CASSDNSRAPFLSSYNEQFF.

In DNA, the CDR3 is TGTGCCAGCAGCCTGGGACACTTCAATCAGCCCCAGCATTTT. Its protein product is CASSLGHFNQPQHF. The chain joins TRBV5-5 to TRBJ1-5, with D possibly matching TRBD1 (6 bases). There are 14 residues in the CDR3. In germline, CDR1 is SGHKS, CDR2 YYEKEE (reference sequence). V was trimmed by 4 bases and J by 3 bases, leaving 11 bases between them.

About this clone: The junction shows a germline mismatch at one end, possibly a read error. CDR3: CATSDTTPGTQETQYF. CDR3 DNA: TGTGCCACCAGTGATACAACACCTGGAACGCAAGAGACTCAGTACTTC. V usage is TRBV24-1 and J usage is TRBJ2-5; no clear D gene. Germline V gene data show CDR1 as KGHDR and CDR2 as SFDVKD. This CDR3 contains 16 residues.

This clone was seen more than once but under ten times. This CDR3 is CATSEFIAGGATDTQYF. In nucleotides, the CDR3 is TGTGCCACCAGTGAATTCATAGCGGGGGGCGCCACAGATACGCAGTATTTT. The chain has TRBV24-1 and TRBJ2-3, with 10 bases that match TRBD2. Germline values: CDR1 KGHDR, CDR2 SFDVKD. The CDR3 has 17 amino acids. V shed 4 bases, J shed 2 bases, and the junction held 8 bases outside the gene matches.

The CDR3 nucleotides are TGTGCCAGCAGCTTGGGGCCGGAGCTATACAATGAGCAGTTCTTC. This encodes CASSLGPELYNEQFF. The gene calls are TRBV7-9 and TRBJ2-1; the D gene is possibly TRBD1 (5 bases). Trimming took 3 bases from V and 4 from J, leaving 13 bases between them. CDR3 length: 15 residues. The germline CDR1 and CDR2 sequences are SEHNR and FQNEAQ (reference sequence).

The chain links TRBV6-2 or TRBV6-3 to TRBJ2-7; the D gene is possibly TRBD1 (6 bases). There are 14 residues in the CDR3. CDR1 is MNHEY, CDR2 SVGEGT, per germline. V was cut by 3 bases and J by 6 bases, with 15 bases left in between. The CDR3 loop reads CASSYLRDTTEQYF. DNA of the CDR3: TGTGCCAGCAGTTATCTCCGGGACACGACCGAGCAGTACTTC.

The rearrangement uses TRBV5-1 and TRBJ1-2, with 9 positions matching TRBD1. The CDR3 sequence is 15 residues long. CDR1 is SGHRS and CDR2 is YFSETQ in the germline V gene. V was pared by 1 base and J by 6 bases, with 7 bases of the junction left unmatched. The CDR3 region is CASSLSGRDRDGYTF. CDR3 in DNA: TGCGCCAGCAGCTTGTCAGGCCGGGACAGGGATGGCTACACCTTC.

V usage is TRBV18 and J usage is TRBJ2-7; D ambiguous. Germline V gene data show CDR1 as KGHSH and CDR2 as LQKENI. The CDR3 has 12 residues. Trimming removed 5 bases from V and 4 bases from J, with 9 bases in between. The CDR3 region is CASSSLLYEQYF. DNA for the CDR3: TGTGCCAGCTCATCCCTATTGTACGAGCAGTACTTC.

The chain carries TRBV5-4 and TRBJ2-1; tentative D call: TRBD1 (5 bases). The V gene lost 4 bases and the J gene lost 4 bases, with 15 bases spanning the gap. CDR3 length equals 15 residues. Germline CDR1 SGHNT, CDR2 YYREEE (reference sequence). The CDR3 reads CASSHRQSPYNEQFF. The CDR3 bases are TGTGCCAGCAGCCATCGACAGTCCCCTTACAATGAGCAGTTCTTC.

CDR3 in DNA: TGTGCCAGCAGCGGAGGACTCACTCACACCGGGGAGCTGTTTTTT. Translated, it gives CASSGGLTHTGELFF. This chain connects TRBV7-6 to TRBJ2-2; tentative D call: TRBD2 (5 bases). CDR1 and CDR2 from the germline V gene are SGHVS and FNYEAQ. V lost 5 bases to trimming and J lost 3 bases, with 13 bases between them. The CDR3 is made up of 15 amino acids.

The rearrangement links TRBV4-1 to TRBJ2-3; 12 nucleotides line up with TRBD2. The germline V gene encodes CDR1 MGHRA and CDR2 YSYEKL. This CDR3 is 18 amino acids long. The trim removed 4 bases at V and 2 bases at J, leaving 10 bases unmatched. CDR3 loop: CASSRVPGLAGHTDTQYF. CDR3 nucleotide sequence: TGCGCCAGCAGCCGGGTCCCGGGACTAGCGGGTCACACAGATACGCAGTATTTT.

The chain uses TRBV19 and TRBJ2-5; D possibly corresponds to TRBD2 (7 bases). Germline V gene data show CDR1 as LNHDA and CDR2 as SQIVND (reference sequence). The CDR3 contains 14 residues. The V gene lost 3 bases and the J gene lost 4 bases, with 12 bases spanning the gap. CDR3 nucleotide sequence: TGTGCCAGTAGTATCTTCGGGGGGCGAGAGACCCAGTACTTC. This gives the protein CASSIFGGRETQYF.

The chain couples TRBV2 to TRBJ2-7; 7 nucleotides match TRBD1. The V gene's germline CDR1 is SNHLY and CDR2 FYNNEI. V shed 8 bases, J shed 6 bases, and the junction held 4 bases outside the gene matches. CDR3 length equals 11 residues. The DNA for the CDR3 is TGTGCCAGCGTAGCAGGGGGCGAGCAGTACTTC. It yields the protein CASVAGGEQYF. The complete variable domain, with remaining parts taken from reference TRBV2 and TRBJ2-7, reads EPEVTQTPSHQVTQMGQEVILRCVPISNHLYFYWYRQILGQKVEFLVSFYNNEISEKSEIFDDQFSVERPDGSNFTLKIRSTKLEDSAMYFCASVAGGEQYFGPGTRLTVT.

The chain carries TRBV10-3 and TRBJ2-5, with D perhaps matching TRBD1 (6 bases). Trimming removed 7 bases from V and 2 bases from J, with 8 bases in between. Germline V gene data show CDR1 as ENHRY and CDR2 as SYGVKD. The CDR3 totals 12 residues. CDR3 coding DNA: TGTGCCATCAAGGACAGTCAAGAGACCCAGTACTTC. This translates into CAIKDSQETQYF.

J is TRBJ1-2 and V is TRBV5-1, with TRBD1 identical over 7 bases. Germline CDR1 is SGHRS and CDR2 is YFSETQ. V lost 4 bases to trimming and J lost 8 bases; unmatched junction nucleotides: 5. The CDR3 runs 12 residues. The DNA of the CDR3 is TGCGCCAGCAGCGTGACAGGGCGAGGCTACACCTTC. Translation: CASSVTGRGYTF.

The rearrangement joins TRBV5-6 to TRBJ2-7, with 8 positions matching TRBD1. V lost 0 bases and J lost 6; bases outside the gene matches: 5. CDR1 SGHDT and CDR2 YYEEEE come from the germline V gene. This CDR3 contains 14 residues. This CDR3 reads CASSLAQGASEQYF. CDR3 sequence (DNA): TGTGCCAGCAGCTTGGCCCAGGGGGCTAGCGAGCAGTACTTC.

This rearrangement joins TRBV11-2 to TRBJ2-7, with D perhaps matching TRBD2 (5 bases). Germline CDR1 reads SGHAT; CDR2 reads FQNNGV. V was clipped by 5 bases and J by 4 bases, with 12 bases between them. The CDR3 contains 13 residues. The CDR3 here is CASSAAGEYEQYF. In DNA form, the CDR3 reads TGTGCCAGCAGCGCGGCCGGGGAATACGAGCAGTACTTC.

The gene calls are TRBV7-9 and TRBJ2-3, with no clear D. This CDR3 comprises 13 residues. Trimming took off 7 bases at V and 4 bases at J, with 12 bases between the two ends. Germline V gene lookup returns CDR1 SEHNR and CDR2 FQNEAQ (reference sequence). CDR3 region: CASTVTAPDTQYF. Here the CDR3 DNA reads TGTGCCAGCACGGTTACAGCACCAGATACGCAGTATTTT.

This chain connects TRBV6-4 to TRBJ2-1, with 11 bases matching TRBD2. This CDR3 region has 16 residues. Looked up from germline, CDR1 is MRHNA and CDR2 is SNTAGT. With V trimmed by 3 bases and J by 8 bases, 9 bases remained unmatched. For the CDR3, the DNA is TGTGCCAGCAGTGATATCGTAGCGGGGGGGCCCCATGAGCAGTTCTTC. As protein: CASSDIVAGGPHEQFF.

This chain uses TRBV28 with TRBJ2-2; 15 positions match TRBD2. Per the germline V gene, CDR1 is MDHEN and CDR2 is SYDVKM. CDR3 length: 18 residues. With 6 bases clipped from V and 6 bases from J, the junction kept 11 bases outside the gene matches. As DNA, the CDR3 is TGTGCCAGCAGCCCCGGACTAGCGGGGGGGTTCGTCGCCGGGGAGCTGTTTTTT. This gives the protein CASSPGLAGGFVAGELFF.

As concerns this clone: At one end, the junction sequence differs from germline, possibly due to a read error. This rearrangement joins TRBV6-5 to TRBJ1-1; D not resolved. Germline values: CDR1 MNHEY, CDR2 SVGAGI. CDR3 length: 15 amino acids. CDR3 in DNA: TGTGCCAGCAGGTACTTAGGGTCCGGAGGGACTGAAGCTTTCTTT. It codes for CASRYLGSGGTEAFF.